A single sample is the source of the 9 T cell receptor beta chains below, sequenced in a study of T cell repertoires in cytomegalovirus infection. In TCRdb, the reads were re-called with MiXCR into one record per CDR3 protein. Among fewer than 200,000 distinct CDR3 sequences listed, about 20% were seen once. Sequencing used PBMCs. Receptors were obtained from a human donor in good health (CMV status not recorded). Some clones in this sample may be carry-over from other donors' samples.

At least ten counts were recorded for this clonotype. The V gene is TRBV4-1, the J gene TRBJ1-5, with 7 bases aligning to TRBD1. Looked up from germline, CDR1 is MGHRA and CDR2 is YSYEKL. V lost 4 bases to trimming and J lost 4 bases; unmatched junction nucleotides: 7. CDR3 length: 15 residues. The CDR3 sequence: CASSRETGENQPQHF. DNA for the CDR3: TGCGCCAGCAGCCGAGAAACAGGGGAAAATCAGCCCCAGCATTTT.

This clonotype was observed a few times. The chain employs TRBV7-9 and TRBJ2-1; weak D call: TRBD1 (5 bases). CDR3 length: 12 residues. The germline gives CDR1 SEHNR, CDR2 FQNEAQ (reference sequence). V shed 1 base and J shed 9 bases, with 7 bases lying between them. The CDR3 DNA reads TGTGCCAGCAGCTTAGTTGGGGCTGAGCAGTTCTTC. It specifies CASSLVGAEQFF.

This clonotype came up a few times. CDR3 amino acids: CASSQEVREQYF. The CDR3 coding sequence is TGTGCCAGCAGCCAAGAGGTCCGGGAGCAGTACTTC. The chain joins TRBV14 to TRBJ2-7; the D is unclear. CDR1 and CDR2 from the germline V gene are SGHDN and FVKESK. The CDR3 runs 12 residues. V gave up 0 bases and J gave up 7 bases, with 7 bases separating them.

This clonotype was observed a few times. V usage is TRBV7-8 and J usage is TRBJ2-1, with a weak D call TRBD2 (7 bases). Trimming stripped 8 bases from V and 6 bases from J, with 23 bases between. The germline V gene has CDR1 SGHVS and CDR2 FQNEAQ. The CDR3 is 16 residues long. CDR3 sequence: CASAAGGQIPSNEQFF. The CDR3 nucleotides are TGTGCCAGCGCGGCCGGGGGGCAGATCCCCTCCAATGAGCAGTTCTTC.

A few counts support this clonotype. CDR3 amino acids: CASSIYGQWNSYEQYF. DNA of the CDR3: TGTGCCAGTAGTATATACGGACAGTGGAACTCCTACGAGCAGTACTTC. The V and J genes are TRBV19 and TRBJ2-7, with a tentative D call TRBD1 (6 bases). Germline-derived CDR1 and CDR2 are LNHDA and SQIVND (reference sequence). CDR3 size: 16 residues. Trimming shortened V by 2 bases and J by 0 bases, and 14 bases separated the two germline ends.

This clonotype was counted many times. The chain combines TRBV7-2 with TRBJ1-1; D is uncertain. The CDR3 has 14 residues. Trimming shortened V by 2 bases and J by 5 bases, and 12 bases separated the two germline ends. CDR1 is SGHTA and CDR2 is FQGNSA in the germline V gene. CDR3 protein: CASSLYPSGTEAFF. The CDR3 nucleotides read TGTGCCAGCAGCTTATACCCTTCCGGAACTGAAGCTTTCTTT.

This clonotype was seen more than once but under ten times. The V call is TRBV29-1, the J call TRBJ2-5; unclear D gene. The CDR3 totals 12 residues. Germline assignment: CDR1 SQVTM and CDR2 ANQGSEA. V was cut by 6 bases and J by 2 bases, with 10 bases left in between. The CDR3 here is CSVIYPQETQYF. CDR3 coding DNA: TGCAGCGTGATCTATCCGCAAGAGACCCAGTACTTC.

This clonotype was seen a handful of times. V and J are TRBV6-4 and TRBJ2-2; a weak D match, TRBD2 (5 bases). Germline V gene sequence: CDR1 MRHNA, CDR2 SNTAGT. CDR3 length equals 13 residues. The V and J ends lost 4 bases and 6 bases respectively, with 9 bases between them. CDR3 sequence: CASSATEAGELFF. The CDR3, as DNA: TGTGCCAGCAGTGCCACGGAGGCCGGGGAGCTGTTTTTT.

This clonotype appeared many times. The chain employs TRBV28 and TRBJ1-5; D might be TRBD1 (5 bases). This CDR3 is 14 amino acids long. In germline, CDR1 is MDHEN, CDR2 SYDVKM. V lost 6 bases and J 4 bases, leaving 13 bases between the germline ends. The CDR3 DNA is TGTGCCAGCAGGTCTCCAGGGCAGAATCAGCCCCAGCATTTT. Amino acids: CASRSPGQNQPQHF.